These 27 T cell receptor beta chains came from one sample sequenced in a study of regulatory T cells in long-lasting Graves disease. Arm-PCR of CDR3 regions and iRepertoire HTBI primers were the basis on which TCR beta libraries were built. TCRdb itself ran the multiplex PCR reads through MiXCR, one entry per CDR3 protein. The data hold 420,000 or so distinct CDR3 sequences, with 23% observed a single time. Indicated time point: persistent/refractory GD, antithyroid drugs over 5 years with positive TRAb. Isolated PBMC RNA provided the starting material for the TCR library. The sequencing here drew on peripheral blood mononuclear cells (PBMCs), taken when the disease was refractory, from a patient treated with antithyroid drugs. These receptors came from a female donor with Graves disease.

The V and J genes are TRBV28 and TRBJ2-3; tentatively, D is TRBD1 (6 bases). In germline, CDR1 is MDHEN, CDR2 SYDVKM. Trimming shortened V by 2 bases and J by 3 bases, and 30 bases separated the two germline ends. This CDR3 comprises 21 residues. CDR3 in amino acids: CASSLLRRQRLGGQETDTQYF. The DNA of the CDR3 is TGTGCCAGCAGTTTACTTCGTCGTCAGCGCCTTGGGGGCCAAGAGACAGATACGCAGTATTTT. The variable domain in full, with the rest retrieved from reference TRBV28 and TRBJ2-3, is DVKVTQSSRYLVKRTGEKVFLECVQDMDHENMFWYRQDPGLGLRLIYFSYDVKMKEKGDIPEGYSVSREKKERFSLILESASTNQTSMYLCASSLLRRQRLGGQETDTQYFGPGTRLTVL.

The chain combines TRBV4-3 with TRBJ2-7; 10 bases match TRBD1. Germline V gene lookup returns CDR1 LGHNA and CDR2 YSLEER. V lost 5 bases to trimming and J lost 8 bases; unmatched junction nucleotides: 21. There are 18 residues in the CDR3. This CDR3 reads CASSERNGQGVGVVKQYF. Here the CDR3 DNA reads TGCGCCAGCAGCGAAAGGAATGGACAGGGGGTAGGAGTTGTTAAGCAGTACTTC.

This clonotype has more than one count but fewer than ten. The rearrangement links TRBV25-1 to TRBJ2-3; a possible D gene is TRBD1 (5 bases). The germline gives CDR1 MGHDK, CDR2 SYGVNS. V lost 2 bases and J 4 bases, leaving 16 bases between the germline ends. The CDR3 contains 16 residues. For the CDR3, the DNA is TGTGCCAGCAGTGAAAATGACGGAAGGGGCCCAGATACGCAGTATTTT. Protein: CASSENDGRGPDTQYF.

The chain links TRBV11-2 to TRBJ1-1, with D uncertain. This CDR3 region has 15 residues. Looked up from germline, CDR1 is SGHAT and CDR2 is FQNNGV. Trimming took 5 bases from V and 3 from J, leaving 16 bases between them. CDR3 nucleotide sequence: TGTGCCAGCAGCGACCAACGGACGGGATACACTGAAGCTTTCTTT. This encodes CASSDQRTGYTEAFF.

This clonotype was seen more than once but under ten times. This chain joins TRBV6-1 and TRBJ1-2; TRBD1 is a possible D gene (6 bases). The CDR3 consists of 11 residues. Trimming removed 6 bases at V and 8 bases at J, with 10 bases between. From germline, CDR1 is MNHNS and CDR2 SASEGT. CDR3 loop: CASRGQQGYTF. Here the CDR3 DNA reads TGTGCCAGCAGAGGACAGCAGGGCTACACCTTC.

This clonotype was observed at least ten times. The CDR3 DNA reads TGTGCCAGCAGCTTAGGGTTTCGAGGGGCGAGTCAGCCCCAGCATTTT. Translating it yields CASSLGFRGASQPQHF. This chain connects TRBV7-2 to TRBJ1-5, with D maybe TRBD1 (5 bases). V was cut by 1 base and J by 6 bases, with 16 bases left in between. CDR1 is SGHTA, CDR2 FQGNSA, per germline. The CDR3 is 16 amino acids.

The chain joins TRBV6-1 to TRBJ2-2, with D maybe TRBD2 (5 bases). Germline V gene sequence: CDR1 MNHNS, CDR2 SASEGT. V was pared by 11 bases and J by 1 base, with 20 bases between. The CDR3 length is 16 residues. In DNA form, the CDR3 reads TGTGCCGCCGGACGGCCACTAGAAGTGAACACCGGGGAGCTGTTTTTT. It specifies CAAGRPLEVNTGELFF.

Worth noting for this clonotype: A read error may explain this, as a much larger clone is one base away. Here the CDR3 omits its conserved ending phenylalanine or tryptophan, so a read error is the likely source. The rearrangement joins TRBV2 to TRBJ1-2; D possibly corresponds to TRBD1 (6 bases). Germline V lookup: CDR1 SNHLY, CDR2 FYNNEI. This CDR3 comprises 15 residues. Deletions cut 6 bases from V and 0 bases from J, with 14 bases between. For the CDR3, the DNA is TGTGCCAGCAGCGCCGGGACAACAGCTAACTATGGCTACACCTCC. Amino acids: CASSAGTTANYGYTS.

There are many counts of this clonotype. The genes are TRBV6-1 and TRBJ2-5; 12 bases are shared with TRBD2. The CDR3 extends over 16 amino acids. The trim removed 6 bases at V and 2 bases at J, leaving 7 bases unmatched. The germline V gene encodes CDR1 MNHNS and CDR2 SASEGT. The CDR3 region has the DNA TGTGCCAGCAGACGACCTGGACTAGCGGGACAAGAGACCCAGTACTTC. Translation gives CASRRPGLAGQETQYF.

This clonotype was seen only a few times. The chain links TRBV7-9 to TRBJ1-2; no clear D gene. V lost 1 base and J 1 base, leaving 19 bases between the germline ends. The CDR3 consists of 18 residues. From germline, CDR1 is SEHNR and CDR2 FQNEAQ (reference sequence). Here the CDR3 DNA reads TGTGCCAGCAGCTTAGAGCTGGCAGTCTTTCTCAATAACTATGGCTACACCTTC. Its protein product is CASSLELAVFLNNYGYTF.

This chain uses TRBV24-1 with TRBJ2-7; 15 bases map to TRBD2. Per germline, CDR1 KGHDR and CDR2 SFDVKD. This CDR3 is 17 amino acids long. The ends lost 2 bases at V and 4 bases at J; junction bases unmatched: 5. In nucleotides, the CDR3 is TGTGCCACCAGTGATTGCGGGACTAGCGGGAGGCGGTACGAGCAGTACTTC. As protein: CATSDCGTSGRRYEQYF.

J is TRBJ1-5 and V is TRBV4-3; possible D gene TRBD1, 6 bases. Germline CDR1 is LGHNA and CDR2 is YSLEER. This CDR3 spans 15 amino acids. Trimming left V 1 base short and J 7 bases short, with 14 bases between. The CDR3 nucleotides read TGCGCCAGCAGCCAAGTTTTGGCAGGGGAACAGCCCCAGCATTTT. Protein product: CASSQVLAGEQPQHF.

This chain joins TRBV12-3 or TRBV12-4 and TRBJ2-2; D call uncertain. The ends were cut back, 4 bases at V and 2 bases at J, with 5 bases in the middle. The CDR3 totals 13 residues. CDR3 protein: CASSSSNTGELFF. DNA for the CDR3: TGTGCCAGCAGTTCTTCCAACACCGGGGAGCTGTTTTTT.

This chain's CDR3 is CASSPPGRGNTEAFF. DNA of the CDR3: TGTGCCAGCTCACCACCGGGGAGAGGTAACACTGAAGCTTTCTTT. This rearrangement joins TRBV18 to TRBJ1-1; D ambiguous. Germline values: CDR1 KGHSH, CDR2 LQKENI. Trimming removed 0 bases at V and 2 bases at J, with 10 bases between. This CDR3 contains 15 residues.

This clonotype was seen only a few times. The chain combines TRBV29-1 with TRBJ2-5, with D tentatively TRBD2 (5 bases). Trimming took off 2 bases at V and 9 bases at J, with 16 bases between the two ends. CDR3 length: 13 amino acids. CDR1 is SQVTM and CDR2 is ANQGSEA in the germline V gene. The CDR3 loop is CSVEFTGSMAQYF. The CDR3 DNA reads TGCAGCGTTGAATTTACGGGATCCATGGCCCAGTACTTC.

This chain joins TRBV20-1 and TRBJ2-7, with 9 bases identical to TRBD2. The germline gives CDR1 DFQATT, CDR2 SNEGSKA (reference sequence). The length of the CDR3 is 16 residues. V shed 0 bases, J shed 0 bases, and the junction held 6 bases outside the gene matches. The CDR3 DNA sequence: TGCAGTGCTAGAGACTACCTAGCGGGGAGCTCCTACGAGCAGTACTTC. Translated, it gives CSARDYLAGSSYEQYF.

Ten or more counts support this clonotype. The chain employs TRBV19 and TRBJ1-2; tentative D call: TRBD1 (6 bases). Per germline, CDR1 LNHDA and CDR2 SQIVND (reference sequence). This CDR3 contains 12 residues. V was shortened by 8 bases and J by 3 bases, with 10 bases between the two germline ends. The CDR3 spells CASVGAYYGYTF. CDR3 in DNA: TGTGCCAGTGTGGGGGCATACTATGGCTACACCTTC.

This clonotype came up many times. CDR3 nucleotide sequence: TGTGCCAGCAGTTTCCCGGGGGCTGGGGGAGAGACCCAGTACTTC. It encodes CASSFPGAGGETQYF. The rearrangement links TRBV28 to TRBJ2-5; either TRBD1 or TRBD2 may fit D (6 bases each). The CDR3 has 15 residues. Germline-derived CDR1 and CDR2 are MDHEN and SYDVKM. V gave up 3 bases and J gave up 4 bases, with 15 bases separating them.

This clonotype was observed a handful of times. This chain uses TRBV10-3 with TRBJ1-2; TRBD1 might be the D (5 bases). Germline CDR1 and CDR2: ENHRY and SYGVKD. The CDR3 totals 14 residues. V lost 6 bases and J lost 2, with 13 bases in between. DNA for the CDR3: TGTGCCATCAGGGCCGGGACTGAGAACTATGGCTACACCTTC. Protein product: CAIRAGTENYGYTF.

CDR3 residues: CSATTQGARAFF. In DNA form, the CDR3 reads TGCAGCGCTACGACACAGGGGGCGCGGGCTTTCTTT. The rearrangement joins TRBV29-1 to TRBJ1-1; 9 bases map to TRBD1. The CDR3 runs 12 residues. The germline CDR1 and CDR2 sequences are SQVTM and ANQGSEA. The trim removed 7 bases at V and 11 bases at J, leaving 11 bases unmatched.

The sample holds many counts of this clonotype. V and J are TRBV10-3 and TRBJ1-5; weak D call: TRBD1 (5 bases). The CDR3 runs to 13 residues. V lost 2 bases, J lost 9 bases, and 11 bases lay in between. Germline V gene lookup returns CDR1 ENHRY and CDR2 SYGVKD. The CDR3 loop is CAISEGLGRPQHF. CDR3 coding DNA: TGTGCCATCAGTGAGGGACTGGGACGGCCCCAGCATTTT.

Points on this clonotype: This may arise from a read error, as a much more abundant clone is one base away. The chain recombines TRBV28 with TRBJ2-4, with D hard to call. CDR3 size: 13 residues. The germline V gene encodes CDR1 MDHEN and CDR2 SYDVKM. Trimming took off 4 bases at V and 5 bases at J, with 9 bases between the two ends. The CDR3 here is CASSSGYQNIQYF. The CDR3 region has the DNA TGTGCCAGCAGTTCAGGATATCAAAACATTCAGTACTTC. The entire variable domain, with the rest obtained from reference TRBV28 and TRBJ2-4, is as follows: DVKVTQSSRYLVKRTGEKVFLECVQDMDHENMFWYRQDPGLGLRLIYFSYDVKMKEKGDIPEGYSVSREKKERFSLILESASTNQTSMYLCASSSGYQNIQYFGAGTRLSVL.

The chain joins TRBV5-1 to TRBJ2-2; the D is unclear. V was trimmed by 0 bases and J by 0 bases, leaving 3 bases between them. This CDR3 spans 14 amino acids. Germline assignment: CDR1 SGHRS and CDR2 YFSETQ. The CDR3 sequence is CASSLETNTGELFF. CDR3 sequence (DNA): TGCGCCAGCAGCTTGGAGACGAACACCGGGGAGCTGTTTTTT.

This clonotype was seen just once. This may come from a read error, since a much larger clone is one base off. The rearrangement uses TRBV28 and TRBJ2-7, with 10 bases identical to TRBD2. Germline V gene sequence: CDR1 MDHEN, CDR2 SYDVKM. This CDR3 region has 16 residues. V trimming: 4 bases; J trimming: 6 bases; junction bases outside the gene matches: 12. The CDR3 is CASSWGLARTEGEQYF. CDR3 nucleotides: TGTGCCAGCAGTTGGGGACTAGCGCGTACAGAGGGCGAGCAGTACTTC.

Many counts were recorded for this clonotype. J is TRBJ1-4 and V is TRBV28, with D unclear. CDR3 size: 11 residues. Germline-derived CDR1 and CDR2 are MDHEN and SYDVKM. Trimming cost V 6 bases and J 8 bases, with 7 bases left between them. The DNA for the CDR3 is TGTGCCAGCAGGGGAGGGGAAAAACTGTTTTTT. It is translated as CASRGGEKLFF.

This clonotype has ten or more counts. The chain combines TRBV28 with TRBJ2-5; weak D call: TRBD2 (7 bases). Germline CDR1 and CDR2: MDHEN and SYDVKM. The CDR3 totals 16 residues. Trimming pared 2 bases from V and 2 bases from J, leaving 15 bases between. The CDR3 region is CASSLIRGARQETQYF. The CDR3 DNA sequence: TGTGCCAGCAGTTTAATACGGGGGGCCAGACAAGAGACCCAGTACTTC.

This clonotype showed up just a few times. The chain carries TRBV29-1 and TRBJ1-2; D might be TRBD1 (6 bases). V was pared by 5 bases and J by 8 bases, with 15 bases between. Germline V gene data show CDR1 as SQVTM and CDR2 as ANQGSEA. The CDR3 runs to 12 residues. The CDR3 spells CSVPQGLGGYTF. CDR3 nucleotide sequence: TGCAGCGTTCCTCAGGGGCTGGGGGGCTACACCTTC.